What follows is one TCR beta chain and its context. This clone was recorded a few times. It has no known antigen specificity. No quality values exist for individual bases; no much larger clone is one base distant. Its CDR3 holds 12 amino acids, cysteine through phenylalanine. Left in the record is the CDR3 DNA by itself, 36 bases read in frame from the first base. The germline V gene supplies CDR1 MNHNS and CDR2 SASEGT. The trim is 6 bases for V and 8 bases for J, with a gap of 13 bases between the germline ends. This specimen's time point label, per the study, means: baseline, week 1 (first vaccination visit). The treatment or condition label here, explained by the study, means: pre-vaccination baseline after standard-of-care therapy. All donors had newly diagnosed IDH1-mutant astrocytomas of WHO grade 3 or 4 that showed loss of nuclear ATRX. The samples were drawn from NOA16, a multicentre, single-arm, open-label phase I trial in Germany that tested a mutant IDH1 peptide vaccine in humans for the first time. For immunogenicity testing, the blood drawn at visit V03 was used as the baseline sample. Genomic DNA for TCRB sequencing was isolated from EDTA blood with the DNeasy Blood and Tissue Kit.

This specimen belongs to a study of a mutant IDH1 vaccine in newly diagnosed glioma (dated by TCRdb to the early 2020s). About the study as a whole: Of the approximately 30 treated patients, around 60% were male and about 40% were female, and the mean age was 40.4 years. Before enrollment, patients had received standard therapy of radiotherapy alone, temozolomide alone, or radiochemotherapy with temozolomide; most received the combination. Peripheral blood samples were drawn at six visits, namely V03 (baseline), V05, V07, V10, V12 and V13. Longitudinal TCRB deep sequencing was done for about two dozen treated patients, wherever samples were available for exploratory analyses.

Library method: the immunoSEQ multiplex PCR assay. The hsTCRB Kit was used according to the manufacturer's protocol to amplify rearranged TCR beta chain sequences. TCRB libraries were sequenced on an Illumina MiSeq. The original methods were these. Demultiplexing, trimming and gene mapping were performed with the kit vendor's proprietary platform. TCRdb carries this immuneACCESS record with in-frame sequences only. Its versions omit some clonotypes, under half of them owing to an unresolved V gene in the studies checked, with the rest unexplained. D and trimming come from the DNA, and the V and J calls and clone size come from that table. Within this sample are 65,000 to 70,000 clones, with 65% to 90% of them counted one time only. The ten most abundant clones make up roughly 2.6% of the sample. The paper as a whole reports these results and caveats: Selection of PBMC samples for TCRB deep sequencing was based on availability. Pseudoprogression seemed to be unrelated to changes in the top peripheral T cell clonotypes found by TCRB sequencing. Vaccine-induced immune responses across multiple MHC alleles were detected in approximately 93% of patients. The authors noted that analyses of patient blood samples could not be reproduced because of sample limitations.

The sequences come from PBMCs, collected from a glioma patient treated with radiotherapy, temozolomide or both. The receptor comes from a man aged 30 to 39 with glioma. Rearrangement joined TRBV6-1 to TRBJ1-2; the D gene remains uncertain. The encoded CDR3 is CASSPHPSGYTF. The DNA is TGTGCCAGCAGCCCCCACCCGTCAGGCTACACCTTC.